This T cell receptor beta chain emerged from a study of OX40 agonist ivuxolimab in advanced cancers. In the study overall: Ivuxolimab, which is an agonistic anti-OX40 (CD134) antibody, was administered to the patients. Every 2 weeks, ivuxolimab was infused into the patients intravenously at between 0.01 and 10 mg/kg. Age averaged around 60 years (range roughly 20 to 90), and roughly 82% were male. Three partial responders included one hepatocellular carcinoma patient and two cutaneous melanoma patients.

Sequencing was performed with immunoSEQ multiplex PCR; in TCRdb, only in-frame clones are kept and a portion is missing. The table lists about 74,000 clones, approximately 85% of them singletons. The sample in question was CD4+ or CD8+ T cells sorted from blood, obtained in a trial of the OX40 agonist ivuxolimab. The clonotype originates from an adult with an advanced solid tumor such as melanoma, head and neck, liver or kidney cancer.

The chain's CDR3 is CASNPPPPISYEQYF. The CDR3 DNA sequence: TGTGCCAGCAACCCCCCACCACCAATTTCCTACGAGCAGTACTTC. The chain uses TRBV6-4 and TRBJ2-7; D remains ambiguous. V was pared by 7 bases and J by 1 base, with 17 bases between. Germline CDR1 MRHNA, CDR2 SNTAGT. The CDR3 has 15 residues.